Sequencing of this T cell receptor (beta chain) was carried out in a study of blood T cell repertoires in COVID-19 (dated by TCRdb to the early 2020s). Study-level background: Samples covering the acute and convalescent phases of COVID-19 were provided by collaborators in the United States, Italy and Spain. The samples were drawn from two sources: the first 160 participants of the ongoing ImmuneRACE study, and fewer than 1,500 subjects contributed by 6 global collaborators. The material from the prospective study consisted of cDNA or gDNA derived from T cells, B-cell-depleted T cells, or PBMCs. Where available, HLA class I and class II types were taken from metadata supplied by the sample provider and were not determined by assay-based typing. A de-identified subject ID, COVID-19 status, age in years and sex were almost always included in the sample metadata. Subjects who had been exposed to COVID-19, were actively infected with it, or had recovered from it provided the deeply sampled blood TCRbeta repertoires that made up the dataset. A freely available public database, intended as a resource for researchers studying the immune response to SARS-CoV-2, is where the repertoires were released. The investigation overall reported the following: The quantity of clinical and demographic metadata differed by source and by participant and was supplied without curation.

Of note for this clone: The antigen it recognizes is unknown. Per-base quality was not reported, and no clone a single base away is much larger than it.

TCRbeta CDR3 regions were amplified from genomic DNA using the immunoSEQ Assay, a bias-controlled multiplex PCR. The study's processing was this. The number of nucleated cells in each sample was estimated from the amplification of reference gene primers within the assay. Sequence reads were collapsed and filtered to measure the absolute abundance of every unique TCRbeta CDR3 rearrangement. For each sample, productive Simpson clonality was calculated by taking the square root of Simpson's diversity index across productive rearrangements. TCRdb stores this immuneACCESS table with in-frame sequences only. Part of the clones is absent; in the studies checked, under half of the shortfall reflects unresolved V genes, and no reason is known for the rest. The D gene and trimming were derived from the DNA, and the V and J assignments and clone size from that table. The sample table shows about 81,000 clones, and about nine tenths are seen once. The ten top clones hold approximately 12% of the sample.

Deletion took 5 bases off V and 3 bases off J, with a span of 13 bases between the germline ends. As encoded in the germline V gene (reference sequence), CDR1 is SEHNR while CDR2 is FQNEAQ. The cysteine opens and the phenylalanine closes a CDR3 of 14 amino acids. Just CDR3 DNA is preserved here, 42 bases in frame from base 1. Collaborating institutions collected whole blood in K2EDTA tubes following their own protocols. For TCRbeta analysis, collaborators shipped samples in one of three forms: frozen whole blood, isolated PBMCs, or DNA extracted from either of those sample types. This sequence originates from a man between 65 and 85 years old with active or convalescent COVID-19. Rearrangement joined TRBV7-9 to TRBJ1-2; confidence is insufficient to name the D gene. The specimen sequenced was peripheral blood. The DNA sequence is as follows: TGTGCCAGCAGCCAAGGAGGCAGCTACTATGGCTACACCTTC. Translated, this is CASSQGGSYYGYTF.